Following are 20 T cell receptor beta chains from one sample sequenced in a study of cytomegalovirus exposure and HLA in healthy donors. 60 Vbeta and 13 Jbeta primers were used in PCR. TCRdb's copy holds only in-frame clones and misses some; the assay was immunoSEQ multiplex PCR. This table has 85,000 to 95,000 clones, less than 80% appearing once. The sequencing input was PBMCs. All receptors come from a man younger than 40 in good health and CMV-seropositive.

The V call is TRBV6-6, the J call TRBJ1-1; the D is unclear. Germline lookup yields CDR1 MNHNY and CDR2 SVGAGI (reference sequence). The CDR3 totals 11 residues. V lost 10 bases, J lost 4 bases, and 10 bases lay in between. This CDR3 reads CATARGTEAFF. The CDR3 nucleotides read TGTGCCACCGCTCGGGGCACTGAAGCTTTCTTT.

This sequence joins TRBV2 and TRBJ2-7; D is undetermined. The length of the CDR3 is 14 residues. V lost 7 bases, J lost 7 bases, and 20 bases lay in between. Germline CDR1 is SNHLY and CDR2 is FYNNEI. The CDR3 sequence is CASTPRALPWEQYF. DNA for the CDR3: TGTGCCAGCACCCCTCGAGCCCTACCGTGGGAGCAGTACTTC.

The rearrangement uses TRBV27 and TRBJ1-5; D gene unclear. Trimming removed 6 bases from V and 6 bases from J, with 12 bases in between. The germline gives CDR1 MNHEY, CDR2 SMNVEV (reference sequence). The length of the CDR3 is 13 residues. The CDR3 region has the DNA TGTGCCAGCAGCTACAATCGGGGTCAGCCCCAGCATTTT. Translating it yields CASSYNRGQPQHF.

V usage is TRBV28 and J usage is TRBJ1-1, with 7 bases matching TRBD1. CDR1 MDHEN and CDR2 SYDVKM come from the germline V gene. The length of the CDR3 is 16 residues. V lost 5 bases and J lost 4; bases outside the gene matches: 13. The CDR3 spells CASSAEGARVRTEAFF. CDR3 in DNA: TGTGCCAGCAGTGCCGAGGGGGCGAGGGTGCGCACTGAAGCTTTCTTT.

This chain joins TRBV27 and TRBJ1-2; no definite D call. V lost 7 bases to trimming and J lost 0 bases, with 9 bases between them. The CDR3 has 13 residues. Germline CDR1 is MNHEY and CDR2 is SMNVEV (reference sequence). CDR3: CASMAGANYGYTF. The CDR3 bases are TGTGCCAGCATGGCCGGAGCTAACTATGGCTACACCTTC.

The gene calls are TRBV25-1 and TRBJ1-5, with 7 bases lining up with TRBD1. V was clipped by 4 bases and J by 6 bases; unmatched bases: 6. Germline loops: CDR1 MGHDK, CDR2 SYGVNS. The CDR3 sequence is 14 residues long. The CDR3 loop reads CASSGDRDGQPQHF. In DNA, the CDR3 is TGTGCCAGCAGTGGAGACAGGGACGGTCAGCCCCAGCATTTT.

This chain connects TRBV25-1 to TRBJ1-3, with 7 bases matching TRBD1. CDR1 and CDR2 from the germline V gene are MGHDK and SYGVNS. The V segment lost 6 bases and the J segment 4 bases; nucleotides outside the gene matches: 6. This CDR3 comprises 14 residues. The CDR3: CASRDRVTGNTIYF. CDR3 nucleotides: TGTGCCAGCAGAGACAGGGTAACAGGAAACACCATATATTTT.

This clone has just a few counts. V is TRBV5-4 and J is TRBJ1-1; D is ambiguous. The germline V gene encodes CDR1 SGHNT and CDR2 YYREEE (reference sequence). V dropped 3 bases and J dropped 1 base, with 10 bases sitting between them. The CDR3 is 14 residues long. CDR3 in DNA: TGTGCCAGCAGCTGGATGGGGAGGAACACTGAAGCTTTCTTT. This sequence encodes CASSWMGRNTEAFF.

This sequence joins TRBV2 and TRBJ1-6; TRBD1 matches at 9 bases. Per the germline V gene, CDR1 is SNHLY and CDR2 is FYNNEI. The CDR3 has 14 amino acids. With 7 bases clipped from V and 5 bases from J, the junction kept 3 bases outside the gene matches. The CDR3 DNA reads TGTGCCAGCATTAGGACAGGGGATAATTCACCCCTCCACTTT. Its translation: CASIRTGDNSPLHF.

This clone was observed a handful of times. CDR3 protein: CASSGRVGRVNEQYF. The CDR3 bases are TGTGCCAGCAGCGGGCGAGTCGGGAGAGTCAACGAGCAGTACTTC. The rearrangement uses TRBV7-2 and TRBJ2-7; D perhaps matches TRBD2 (6 bases). The CDR3 is 15 amino acids. V lost 5 bases, J lost 5 bases, and 19 bases lay in between. The V gene's germline CDR1 is SGHTA and CDR2 FQGNSA.

This chain joins TRBV29-1 and TRBJ2-1; D possibly corresponds to TRBD2 (6 bases). Trimming left V 4 bases short and J 5 bases short, with 9 bases between. The CDR3 runs 12 residues. Germline loops: CDR1 SQVTM, CDR2 ANQGSEA. CDR3 nucleotides: TGCAGCGTTGGGGGGGACCACAATGAGCAGTTCTTC. Amino acids: CSVGGDHNEQFF.

This clone was seen once. This chain connects TRBV15 to TRBJ2-7; D perhaps matches TRBD2 (5 bases). Germline lookup yields CDR1 LNHNV and CDR2 YYDKDF (reference sequence). V was clipped by 8 bases and J by 0 bases, with 11 bases between them. There are 13 residues in the CDR3. DNA of the CDR3: TGTGCCACCGCCGGGAAGAACTCCTACGAGCAGTACTTC. Protein sequence: CATAGKNSYEQYF.

J is TRBJ2-1 and V is TRBV11-1; no reliable D call. Germline values: CDR1 SGHAT, CDR2 FQDESV (reference sequence). The V end was cut by 2 bases, the J end by 1 base, with 6 bases between. The CDR3 runs to 14 residues. CDR3 region: CASSLPGSYNEQFF. Here the CDR3 DNA reads TGTGCCAGCAGCTTACCCGGGTCCTACAATGAGCAGTTCTTC. The variable domain in full, with the rest retrieved from reference TRBV11-1 and TRBJ2-1, is EAEVAQSPRYKITEKSQAVAFWCDPISGHATLYWYRQILGQGPELLVQFQDESVVDDSQLPKDRFSAERLKGVDSTLKIQPAELGDSAMYLCASSLPGSYNEQFFGPGTRLTVL.

This clone was counted at least ten times. As DNA, the CDR3 is TGTGCCAGCAGTTTGCAGGGGGCCGACACTGAAGCTTTCTTT. Encoded protein: CASSLQGADTEAFF. The gene calls are TRBV7-2 and TRBJ1-1, with 8 bases matching TRBD1. The germline V gene encodes CDR1 SGHTA and CDR2 FQGNSA. V lost 6 bases, J lost 3 bases, and 6 bases stayed unmatched. The CDR3 totals 14 residues.

This clone was counted a few times. The genes are TRBV19 and TRBJ1-1; 7 positions agree with TRBD1. The junction had 15 bases not matched to a gene; V was cut back by 7 bases and J by 1 base. Germline values: CDR1 LNHDA, CDR2 SQIVND (reference sequence). The CDR3 has 17 residues. The chain's CDR3 is CASTDGGFRQGNTEAFF. CDR3 DNA sequence: TGTGCCAGTACCGATGGGGGGTTCCGACAGGGGAACACTGAAGCTTTCTTT.

The genes are TRBV9 and TRBJ2-1, with TRBD1 identical over 7 bases. This CDR3 comprises 14 residues. V trimming: 2 bases; J trimming: 9 bases; junction bases outside the gene matches: 8. Looked up from germline, CDR1 is SGDLS and CDR2 is YYNGEE. The CDR3 region has the DNA TGTGCCAGCAGCGTTTGGACAGGCCGGGGTGAGCAGTTCTTC. This gives the protein CASSVWTGRGEQFF.

The V gene is TRBV4-3, the J gene TRBJ2-5; the D gene is possibly TRBD1 (5 bases). CDR1 and CDR2 from the germline V gene are LGHNA and YSLEER. Trimming cost V 5 bases and J 5 bases, with 21 bases left between them. The CDR3 is 16 residues long. The DNA for the CDR3 is TGCGCCAGCAGCTCCGAGTATGGAAGGGGCTGGGAGACCCAGTACTTC. Its translation is CASSSEYGRGWETQYF.

The J gene is TRBJ1-5, the V gene TRBV27; a possible D gene is TRBD1 (6 bases). Germline CDR1 MNHEY, CDR2 SMNVEV (reference sequence). The CDR3 is 17 amino acids. Trimming left V 8 bases short and J 0 bases short, with 20 bases between. CDR3 coding DNA: TGTGCCAGCTCGATCAGGGGAGGGGGGTATAGCAATCAGCCCCAGCATTTT. Protein sequence: CASSIRGGGYSNQPQHF.

The chain combines TRBV2 with TRBJ2-2; 12 bases match TRBD2. Trimming removed 5 bases from V and 0 bases from J; junction bases left unmatched: 4. The V gene's germline CDR1 is SNHLY and CDR2 FYNNEI. This CDR3 region has 17 residues. The CDR3 region has the DNA TGTGCCAGCAGTCCACTAGCGGGGGGATCGAACACCGGGGAGCTGTTTTTT. Translated, it gives CASSPLAGGSNTGELFF.

The chain joins TRBV10-3 to TRBJ2-5; 7 bases map to TRBD2. The junction had 0 bases not matched to a gene; V was cut back by 0 bases and J by 2 bases. Germline assignment: CDR1 ENHRY and CDR2 SYGVKD. The length of the CDR3 is 14 residues. The CDR3 spells CAISESGLQETQYF. DNA for the CDR3: TGTGCCATCAGTGAGTCGGGACTACAAGAGACCCAGTACTTC.